These 23 T cell receptor beta chains originate from one sample sequenced in a study of cytomegalovirus exposure and HLA in healthy donors. Primers for the PCR totalled 60 Vbeta and 13 Jbeta. Generated by immunoSEQ multiplex PCR, the TCRdb table keeps only in-frame clones and is missing some. The table includes 150,000 to 200,000 clones, over 60% detected once. The sequenced sample was PBMCs. These receptors came from a man aged 35 to 55 in good health and CMV-seropositive.

The chain couples TRBV5-1 to TRBJ2-3; no definite D call. V lost 0 bases and J 6 bases, leaving 11 bases between the germline ends. Germline V lookup: CDR1 SGHRS, CDR2 YFSETQ. The CDR3 consists of 14 residues. CDR3 loop: CASSLGQTGDTQYF. The DNA of the CDR3 is TGCGCCAGCAGCTTGGGGCAGACCGGGGATACGCAGTATTTT.

This clone has a handful of counts. This chain uses TRBV5-1 with TRBJ2-7, with D possibly matching TRBD1 (5 bases). This CDR3 is built from 11 residues. V lost 4 bases to trimming and J lost 6 bases, with 8 bases between them. Germline V lookup: CDR1 SGHRS, CDR2 YFSETQ. CDR3 coding DNA: TGCGCCAGCAGCAATCAGGGCGAGCAGTACTTC. Translation gives CASSNQGEQYF.

J is TRBJ2-7 and V is TRBV13; 9 bases align to TRBD1. Germline CDR1 reads PRHDT; CDR2 reads FYEKMQ (reference sequence). Trimming at V came to 5 bases and at J to 2 bases, leaving 10 bases not matched to a gene. CDR3 length equals 16 residues. The CDR3 here is CASSRPRTGATYEQYF. The CDR3 region has the DNA TGTGCCAGCAGCCGACCTAGGACAGGGGCCACCTACGAGCAGTACTTC.

The chain employs TRBV7-9 and TRBJ1-1, with 8 bases fitting TRBD1. Germline V gene sequence: CDR1 SEHNR, CDR2 FQNEAQ (reference sequence). V trimming: 6 bases; J trimming: 4 bases; junction bases outside the gene matches: 4. CDR3 length equals 13 residues. In nucleotides, the CDR3 is TGTGCCAGCAGTAACACAGGGGGCACTGAAGCTTTCTTT. Translated: CASSNTGGTEAFF.

The chain carries TRBV5-1 and TRBJ2-5; 7 bases match TRBD1. This CDR3 spans 15 amino acids. Trimming took 3 bases from V and 5 from J; bases not matched to a gene: 10. Germline V gives CDR1 SGHRS, CDR2 YFSETQ. In DNA, the CDR3 is TGCGCCAGCAGCTGGGATGGACAGGTCATGGAGACCCAGTACTTC. Its translation is CASSWDGQVMETQYF.

The CDR3 coding sequence is TGTGCCAGCAAGTCCTTCGGCGGTAGCACAGATACGCAGTATTTT. Translating gives CASKSFGGSTDTQYF. V and J are TRBV2 and TRBJ2-3; D is ambiguous. In germline, CDR1 is SNHLY, CDR2 FYNNEI. The V end was cut by 7 bases, the J end by 0 bases, with 14 bases between. The CDR3 length is 15 residues.

This chain links TRBV5-1 with TRBJ2-5, with unresolved D. The ends were cut back, 1 base at V and 3 bases at J, with 7 bases in the middle. The CDR3 has 13 residues. Germline V gene sequence: CDR1 SGHRS, CDR2 YFSETQ. The CDR3 nucleotides are TGCGCCAGCAGCTTGTTTACGGAAGAGACCCAGTACTTC. This codes for CASSLFTEETQYF.

This clone was picked up a small number of times. The chain has TRBV28 and TRBJ2-1, with 9 bases identical to TRBD2. CDR1 and CDR2 from the germline V gene are MDHEN and SYDVKM. Trimming took 6 bases from V and 3 from J; bases not matched to a gene: 9. This CDR3 region has 16 residues. The CDR3 loop reads CASSSLAGEYYNEQFF. CDR3 DNA sequence: TGTGCCAGCAGCTCCTTAGCGGGAGAGTACTACAATGAGCAGTTCTTC.

The chain has TRBV5-1 and TRBJ1-1, with D tentatively TRBD1 (5 bases). V lost 0 bases to trimming and J lost 4 bases, with 13 bases between them. Germline V gene sequence: CDR1 SGHRS, CDR2 YFSETQ. The CDR3 length is 15 residues. In nucleotides, the CDR3 is TGCGCCAGCAGCTTGGGCAGGGCCGATGGCACTGAAGCTTTCTTT. This sequence encodes CASSLGRADGTEAFF.

This clone was counted only a few times. Other nucleotide sequences in the sample specify the same CDR3. CDR3 sequence reads: CASSLGTAYNEQFF. CDR3 coding DNA: TGTGCCAGCAGCTTGGGCACGGCCTACAATGAGCAGTTCTTC. The genes are TRBV5-4 and TRBJ2-1, with D hard to call. V lost 0 bases, J lost 2 bases, and 6 bases lay in between. This CDR3 has 14 amino acids. Germline V gives CDR1 SGHNT, CDR2 YYREEE (reference sequence).

CDR3 DNA sequence: TGTGCCAGCAGTTTGGGACAGGGGGCTAGGAATGAGCAGTTCTTC. It specifies CASSLGQGARNEQFF. This sequence joins TRBV6-1 and TRBJ2-1; TRBD1 matches 12 bases. The CDR3 runs to 15 residues. V trimming: 5 bases; J trimming: 7 bases; junction bases outside the gene matches: 6. Germline CDR1 is MNHNS and CDR2 is SASEGT.

The CDR3 here is CASSFGRGSYEQYF. For the CDR3, the DNA is TGTGCCAGCAGCTTCGGTCGGGGGAGCTACGAGCAGTACTTC. This rearrangement joins TRBV5-4 to TRBJ2-7; possible D gene TRBD2, 6 bases. Between the trimmed V and J ends, which lost 2 bases and 3 bases, there was a span of 12 bases. This CDR3 spans 14 amino acids. Germline V CDR1 and CDR2: SGHNT, YYREEE (reference sequence).

The chain is built from TRBV11-3 and TRBJ2-1; TRBD2 agrees at 14 bases. J gave up 9 bases and V 1 base, and 5 bases lay outside the gene matches. CDR3 length equals 16 residues. CDR1 and CDR2 from the germline V gene are SGHNT and YENEEA. The CDR3 region is CASSLGLAGGLSEQFF. Written as DNA, the CDR3 is TGTGCCAGCAGCTTAGGACTAGCGGGAGGGCTGAGTGAGCAGTTCTTC. The complete variable domain, with remaining parts taken from reference TRBV11-3 and TRBJ2-1, reads EAGVVQSPRYKIIEKKQPVAFWCNPISGHNTLYWYLQNLGQGPELLIRYENEEAVDDSQLPKDRFSAERLKGVDSTLKIQPAELGDSAVYLCASSLGLAGGLSEQFFGPGTRLTVL.

The chain recombines TRBV4-1 with TRBJ2-1, with D perhaps TRBD2 (6 bases). Trimming removed 2 bases at V and 0 bases at J, with 14 bases between. This CDR3 contains 17 residues. Germline-derived CDR1 and CDR2 are MGHRA and YSYEKL. The CDR3 protein is CASSQRRGLSSYNEQFF. DNA of the CDR3: TGCGCCAGCAGCCAACGCCGGGGACTTTCCTCCTACAATGAGCAGTTCTTC.

The gene calls are TRBV29-1 and TRBJ2-7; 10 bases fit TRBD1. Germline CDR1 reads SQVTM; CDR2 reads ANQGSEA. The length of the CDR3 is 14 residues. Trimming at V came to 2 bases and at J to 4 bases, leaving 5 bases not matched to a gene. CDR3 in DNA: TGCAGCGTTGAAAAGCCGGGACAGGGGTACGAGCAGTACTTC. Encoded protein: CSVEKPGQGYEQYF.

This clone turned up a few times. This sequence joins TRBV6-5 and TRBJ2-3; 11 nucleotides line up with TRBD2. V shed 3 bases, J shed 5 bases, and the junction held 7 bases outside the gene matches. CDR1 and CDR2 from the germline V gene are MNHEY and SVGAGI. CDR3 length: 16 residues. In DNA form, the CDR3 reads TGTGCCAGCAGTTATAGCGGGAGGGCCTGGGAAGATACGCAGTATTTT. It translates to CASSYSGRAWEDTQYF.

This clone has a single count. The chain combines TRBV5-1 with TRBJ2-7; D not certain. Germline V gene lookup returns CDR1 SGHRS and CDR2 YFSETQ. V shed 0 bases and J shed 0 bases, with 10 bases lying between them. This CDR3 spans 15 amino acids. The CDR3 nucleotides read TGCGCCAGCAGCTTGGTTCCGGGTAACTCCTACGAGCAGTACTTC. Its protein is CASSLVPGNSYEQYF.

This clone was seen a few times. The rearrangement uses TRBV4-1 and TRBJ1-5; D remains unclear. The CDR3 runs 15 residues. CDR1 is MGHRA and CDR2 is YSYEKL in the germline V gene. Trimming pared 0 bases from V and 5 bases from J, leaving 11 bases between. CDR3 sequence: CASSQDSLGDQPQHF. The DNA of the CDR3 is TGCGCCAGCAGCCAAGATTCGTTGGGAGATCAGCCCCAGCATTTT.

This clone has just a few counts. V is TRBV7-9 and J is TRBJ2-3; tentative D call: TRBD2 (6 bases). This CDR3 region has 16 residues. V was clipped by 5 bases and J by 0 bases, with 15 bases between them. Germline lookup yields CDR1 SEHNR and CDR2 FQNEAQ (reference sequence). In nucleotides, the CDR3 is TGTGCCAGCAGCCCGTGGCTAGCGTCTAGCACAGATACGCAGTATTTT. Protein: CASSPWLASSTDTQYF.

The chain combines TRBV19 with TRBJ2-7; 7 bases are a match to TRBD2. CDR3 length: 13 residues. The V segment lost 3 bases and the J segment 2 bases; nucleotides outside the gene matches: 1. Germline CDR1 is LNHDA and CDR2 is SQIVND (reference sequence). The CDR3 bases are TGTGCCAGTAGTATGGCGGGGGCCTACGAGCAGTACTTC. It translates to CASSMAGAYEQYF.

This chain links TRBV6-5 with TRBJ1-1; 7 bases fit TRBD1. Germline V gene sequence: CDR1 MNHEY, CDR2 SVGAGI. V shed 5 bases and J 4 bases; nucleotides not matched to a gene: 10. The CDR3 is 15 residues long. The CDR3 sequence is CASSGRDSLGTEAFF. The DNA of the CDR3 is TGTGCCAGCAGTGGCCGGGACAGTCTTGGCACTGAAGCTTTCTTT.

This chain connects TRBV30 to TRBJ2-1; 11 nucleotides match TRBD2. This CDR3 has 15 residues. Germline CDR1 and CDR2: GTSNPN and SVGIG (reference sequence). The V gene end was trimmed by 2 bases and the J gene end by 8 bases; junction bases not matched to a gene: 8. The CDR3 DNA reads TGTGCCTGGAGTAGAGGTACTAGCGGGAGTGATGAGCAGTTCTTC. It codes for CAWSRGTSGSDEQFF.

This sequence joins TRBV5-1 and TRBJ2-3; TRBD2 aligns across 9 bases. CDR3 length: 14 residues. The V segment lost 4 bases and the J segment 2 bases; nucleotides outside the gene matches: 2. Germline CDR1 and CDR2: SGHRS and YFSETQ. The CDR3, as DNA: TGCGCCAGCAGCCAGGGACTAGCCACAGATACGCAGTATTTT. Its translation: CASSQGLATDTQYF. The whole variable domain, filled in from reference TRBV5-1 and TRBJ2-3, reads KAGVTQTPRYLIKTRGQQVTLSCSPISGHRSVSWYQQTPGQGLQFLFEYFSETQRNKGNFPGRFSGRQFSNSRSEMNVSTLELGDSALYLCASSQGLATDTQYFGPGTRLTVL.